Listed below are T cell receptor beta chains from one sample, sequenced in a study of T cells in Graves' hyperthyroidism and ophthalmopathy. One entry per CDR3 protein results from TCRdb running MiXCR on the multiplex PCR reads. This sample has some 300,000 distinct CDR3 sequences, with approximately 15% found just once. Material for sequencing was blood. These receptors all come from a woman between 35 and 50 years old with Graves' hyperthyroidism. Each CDR3 is given with its conserved first and last residue.

V | CDR3
TRBV28 | CASTTPGGVYGYTF
TRBV9 | CASSPTITSGGYTF
TRBV7-9 | CALGRQGPYEQYF
TRBV10-2 | CASSESGVQQFF
TRBV7-6 | CASSSLSGRAGELFF
TRBV11-1 | CASSVLADSYEQYF
TRBV19 | CATRPVGSAYEQYF
TRBV28 | CASSLFPPWRAGGYRETQYF
TRBV5-1 | CASSFDRGYEQYF
TRBV5-6 | CASSLTGGSFNQPQHF
TRBV10-3 | CAISPARGNSPLHF
TRBV20-1 | CSGLSSTDTQYF
TRBV28 | CASSLSGTQIYGYTF
TRBV6-5 | CASSSSYRGTVLENEQFF
TRBV10-3 | CAISARDEQYF
TRBV18 | CASSPGPSAYNEQFF
TRBV20-1 | CSSSGTYNEQFF
TRBV27 | CASKRLIPNTGELFF
TRBV18 | CASSRSRGGDNEQFF
TRBV28 | CASSFRVHRDRGNQPQHF
TRBV6-1 | CASRGTGVGYTF
TRBV6-5 | CASSYSLNLNTEAFF
TRBV3-1 | CASSQGGLAGVSYNEQFF
TRBV25-1 | CASSDPRGGHQREKLFF